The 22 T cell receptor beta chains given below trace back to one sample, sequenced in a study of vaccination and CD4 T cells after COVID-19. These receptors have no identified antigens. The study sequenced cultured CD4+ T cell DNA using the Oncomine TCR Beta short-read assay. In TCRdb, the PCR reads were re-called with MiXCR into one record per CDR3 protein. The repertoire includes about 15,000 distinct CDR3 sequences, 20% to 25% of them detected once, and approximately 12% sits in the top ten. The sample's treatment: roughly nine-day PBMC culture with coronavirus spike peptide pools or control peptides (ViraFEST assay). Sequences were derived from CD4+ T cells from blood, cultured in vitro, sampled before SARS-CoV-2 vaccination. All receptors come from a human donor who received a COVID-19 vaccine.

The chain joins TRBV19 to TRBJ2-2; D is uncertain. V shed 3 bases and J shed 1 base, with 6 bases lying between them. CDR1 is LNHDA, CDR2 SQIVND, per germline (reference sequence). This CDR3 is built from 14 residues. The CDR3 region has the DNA TGTGCCAGTAGTATCCTCCGGAACACCGGGGAGCTGTTTTTT. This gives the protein CASSILRNTGELFF.

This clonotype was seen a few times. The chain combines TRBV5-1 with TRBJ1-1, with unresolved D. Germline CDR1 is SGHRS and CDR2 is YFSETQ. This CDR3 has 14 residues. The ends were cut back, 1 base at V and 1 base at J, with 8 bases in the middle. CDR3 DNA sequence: TGCGCCAGCAGCTTGTCAGTTGAGAACACTGAAGCTTTCTTT. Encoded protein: CASSLSVENTEAFF.

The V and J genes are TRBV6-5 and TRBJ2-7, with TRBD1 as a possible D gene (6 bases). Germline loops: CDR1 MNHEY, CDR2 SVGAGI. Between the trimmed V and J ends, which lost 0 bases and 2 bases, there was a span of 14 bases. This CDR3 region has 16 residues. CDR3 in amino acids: CASSYSLTGTTYEQYF. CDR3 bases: TGTGCCAGCAGTTACTCGTTGACAGGTACAACCTACGAGCAGTACTTC.

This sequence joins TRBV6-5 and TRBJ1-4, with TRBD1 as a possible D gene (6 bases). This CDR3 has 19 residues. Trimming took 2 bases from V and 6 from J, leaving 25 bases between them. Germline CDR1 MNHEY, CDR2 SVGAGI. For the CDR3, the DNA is TGTGCCAGCAGTTACCGCCCCATTCGCGTCAGGGGTGAGGATGAAAAACTGTTTTTT. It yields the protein CASSYRPIRVRGEDEKLFF.

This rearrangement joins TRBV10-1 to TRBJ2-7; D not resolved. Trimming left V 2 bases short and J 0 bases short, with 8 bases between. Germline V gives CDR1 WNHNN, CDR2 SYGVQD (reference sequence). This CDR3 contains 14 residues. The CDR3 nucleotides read TGCGCCAGCAGTGAGGTTCCATTCTCCTACGAGCAGTACTTC. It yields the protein CASSEVPFSYEQYF.

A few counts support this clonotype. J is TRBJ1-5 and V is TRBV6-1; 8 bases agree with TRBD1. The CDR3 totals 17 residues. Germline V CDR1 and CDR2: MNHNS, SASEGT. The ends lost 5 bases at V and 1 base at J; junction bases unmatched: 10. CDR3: CASSPLMDRVSNQPQHF. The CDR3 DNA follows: TGTGCCAGCAGTCCCTTAATGGACAGGGTGAGCAATCAGCCCCAGCATTTT.

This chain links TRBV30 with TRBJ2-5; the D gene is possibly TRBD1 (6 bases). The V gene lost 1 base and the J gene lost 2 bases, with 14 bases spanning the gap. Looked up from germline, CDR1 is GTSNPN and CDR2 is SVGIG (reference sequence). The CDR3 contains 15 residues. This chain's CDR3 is CAWSAAGALQETQYF. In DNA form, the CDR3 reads TGTGCCTGGAGTGCGGCAGGGGCGTTACAAGAGACCCAGTACTTC.

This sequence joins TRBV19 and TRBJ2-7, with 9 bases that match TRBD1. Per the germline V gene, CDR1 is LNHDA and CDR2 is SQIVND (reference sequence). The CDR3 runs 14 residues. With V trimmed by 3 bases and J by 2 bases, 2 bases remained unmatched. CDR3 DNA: TGTGCCAGTAGTATTGGGACAGGGACCTACGAGCAGTACTTC. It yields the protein CASSIGTGTYEQYF.

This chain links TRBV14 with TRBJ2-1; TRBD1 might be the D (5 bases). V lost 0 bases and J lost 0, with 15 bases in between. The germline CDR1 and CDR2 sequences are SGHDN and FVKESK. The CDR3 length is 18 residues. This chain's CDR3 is CASSQELPGAFSYNEQFF. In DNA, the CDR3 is TGTGCCAGCAGCCAAGAGCTCCCTGGGGCCTTCTCCTACAATGAGCAGTTCTTC.

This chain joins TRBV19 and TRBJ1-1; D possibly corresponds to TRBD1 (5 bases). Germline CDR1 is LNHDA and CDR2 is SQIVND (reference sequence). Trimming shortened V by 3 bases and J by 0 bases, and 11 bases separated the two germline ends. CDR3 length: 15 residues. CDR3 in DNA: TGTGCCAGTAGTATCTCACACAGGCTGAACACTGAAGCTTTCTTT. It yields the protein CASSISHRLNTEAFF.

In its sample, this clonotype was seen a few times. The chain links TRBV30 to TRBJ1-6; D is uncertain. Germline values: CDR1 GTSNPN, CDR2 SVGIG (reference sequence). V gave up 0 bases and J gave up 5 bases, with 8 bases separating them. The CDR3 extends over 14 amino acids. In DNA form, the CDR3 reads TGTGCCTGGAGTGTTAAACAGAATAATTCACCCCTCCACTTT. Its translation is CAWSVKQNNSPLHF.

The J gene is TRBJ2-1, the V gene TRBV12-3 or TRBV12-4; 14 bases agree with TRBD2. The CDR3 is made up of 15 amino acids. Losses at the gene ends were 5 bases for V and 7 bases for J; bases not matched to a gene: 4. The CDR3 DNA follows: TGTGCCAGCAGTGCCGGGACTAGCGGGGGTAATGAGCAGTTCTTC. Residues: CASSAGTSGGNEQFF.

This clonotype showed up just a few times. The CDR3 spells CASRRRESGANVLTF. The CDR3 nucleotides read TGTGCCAGCAGACGCAGGGAGTCTGGGGCCAACGTCCTGACTTTC. The chain employs TRBV12-3 or TRBV12-4 and TRBJ2-6; possibly TRBD1 or TRBD2 for D (5 bases each). This CDR3 contains 15 residues. The V end lost 6 bases, the J end lost 1 base, and 10 bases lay between the germline ends.

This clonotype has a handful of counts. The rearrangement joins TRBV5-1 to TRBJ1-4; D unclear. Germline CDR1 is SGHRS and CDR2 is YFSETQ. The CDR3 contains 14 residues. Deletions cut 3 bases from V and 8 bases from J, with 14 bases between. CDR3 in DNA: TGCGCCAGCAGCTCTACAGATCTAGGCGAAAAACTGTTTTTT. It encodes CASSSTDLGEKLFF.

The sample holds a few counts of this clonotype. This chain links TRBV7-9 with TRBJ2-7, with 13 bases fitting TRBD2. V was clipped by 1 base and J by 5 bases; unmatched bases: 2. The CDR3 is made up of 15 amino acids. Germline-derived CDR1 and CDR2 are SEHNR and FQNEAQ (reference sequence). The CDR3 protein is CASSLGLAGGDEQYF. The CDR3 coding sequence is TGTGCCAGCAGCTTAGGACTAGCGGGGGGCGACGAGCAGTACTTC.

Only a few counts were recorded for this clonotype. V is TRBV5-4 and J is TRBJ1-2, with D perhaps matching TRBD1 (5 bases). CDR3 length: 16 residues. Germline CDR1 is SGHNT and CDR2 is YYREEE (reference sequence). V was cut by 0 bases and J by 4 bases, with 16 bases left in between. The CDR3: CASSLGAAGRGYGYTF. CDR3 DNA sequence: TGTGCCAGCAGCTTGGGAGCGGCAGGGAGGGGCTATGGCTACACCTTC.

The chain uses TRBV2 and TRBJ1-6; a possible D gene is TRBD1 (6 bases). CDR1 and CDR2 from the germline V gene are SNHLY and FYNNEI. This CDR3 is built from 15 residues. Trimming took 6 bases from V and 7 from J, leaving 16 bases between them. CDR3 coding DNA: TGTGCCAGCAGCCCTCAGGGGCCCCCAAATTCACCCCTCCACTTT. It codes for CASSPQGPPNSPLHF.

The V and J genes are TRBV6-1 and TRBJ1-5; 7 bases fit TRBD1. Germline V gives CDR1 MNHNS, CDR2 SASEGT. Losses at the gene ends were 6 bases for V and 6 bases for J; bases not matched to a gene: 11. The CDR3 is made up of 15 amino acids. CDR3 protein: CASSQRQGSSQPQHF. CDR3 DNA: TGTGCCAGCAGCCAAAGACAGGGAAGTAGTCAGCCCCAGCATTTT.

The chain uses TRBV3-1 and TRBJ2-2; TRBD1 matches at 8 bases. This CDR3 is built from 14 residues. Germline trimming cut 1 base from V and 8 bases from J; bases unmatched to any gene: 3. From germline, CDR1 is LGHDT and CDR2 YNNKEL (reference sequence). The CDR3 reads CASSQANRGGELFF. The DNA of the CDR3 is TGTGCCAGCAGCCAAGCTAACAGGGGGGGGGAGCTGTTTTTT.

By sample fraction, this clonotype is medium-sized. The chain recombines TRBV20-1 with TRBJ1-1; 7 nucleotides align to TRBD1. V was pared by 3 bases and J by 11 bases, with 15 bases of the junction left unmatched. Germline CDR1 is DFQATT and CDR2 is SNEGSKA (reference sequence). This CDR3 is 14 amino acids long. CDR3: CSASGDRARGWAFF. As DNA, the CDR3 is TGCAGTGCTAGTGGAGACAGGGCCAGAGGGTGGGCTTTCTTT.

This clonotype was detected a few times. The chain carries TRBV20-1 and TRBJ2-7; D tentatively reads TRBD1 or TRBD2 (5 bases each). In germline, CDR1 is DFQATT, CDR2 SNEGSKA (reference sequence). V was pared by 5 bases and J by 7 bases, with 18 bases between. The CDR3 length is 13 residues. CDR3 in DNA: TGCAGTGCTTCCGGGACCGGGGTAAGGGAGCAGTACTTC. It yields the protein CSASGTGVREQYF.

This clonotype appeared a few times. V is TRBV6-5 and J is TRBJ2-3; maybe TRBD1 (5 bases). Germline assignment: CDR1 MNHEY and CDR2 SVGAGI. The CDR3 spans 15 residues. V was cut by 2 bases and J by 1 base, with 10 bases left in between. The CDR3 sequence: CASSYLMGRTDTQYF. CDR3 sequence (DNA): TGTGCCAGCAGTTACCTAATGGGGCGCACAGATACGCAGTATTTT.